The present entry profiles one T cell receptor (beta chain) with its context. V shed 2 bases and J 0 bases; nucleotides not matched to a gene: 1. Germline assignment: CDR1 KGHSH and CDR2 LQKENI. The CDR3 loop spans 17 amino acids. The data originate from a study of blood T cell repertoires in COVID-19. Original processing methods: Quantification of nucleated cells was approximated via reference gene primer amplification. The data were produced by immunoSEQ multiplex PCR, yet TCRdb's version contains in-frame clones alone and is incomplete. From that table come the V and J calls and clone size; the DNA was used to work out D and trimming. This table holds about 81,000 clones, over 75% found once.

The sequence was collected from a woman between 65 and 79 years old with acute or convalescent COVID-19. Material for sequencing was peripheral blood. The chain recombines TRBV18 with TRBJ2-2; TRBD2 matches 12 bases. The CDR3 protein is CASSPTSGGSNTGELFF. CDR3 DNA: TGTGCCAGCTCACCAACTAGCGGGGGGTCGAACACCGGGGAGCTGTTTTTT.